The entry that follows covers one T cell receptor beta chain sequence. Its antigen is currently unknown. 13 Jbeta primers and 60 Vbeta primers were used for the PCR. Profiled with immunoSEQ multiplex PCR; TCRdb holds only in-frame clones, not every one. The sample has 100,000 to 150,000 clones, approximately 17% seen once; the top ten hold roughly 2.7%. The sample is drawn from a study of cytomegalovirus exposure and HLA in healthy donors. Study observations and caveats: Some V segments, TRBV6-2 and TRBV6-3 among them, were indistinguishable and were therefore excluded. The study reported that TCR beta sequences accurately predicted HLA-A and HLA-B alleles in most subjects. CMV serostatus was the only recorded immune exposure for donors.

From germline, CDR1 is SNHLY and CDR2 FYNNEI. The V end was cut by 3 bases, the J end by 8 bases, with 13 bases between. This CDR3 contains 13 residues. Donors were ostensibly healthy at sampling, although undocumented immune exposures were probable. The sequenced material came from PBMCs. The TCR was taken from a female donor in good health and CMV-seropositive. The chain links TRBV2 to TRBJ1-2, with unresolved D. The CDR3 here is CASSDWGARGYTF. The CDR3 DNA follows: TGTGCCAGCAGTGATTGGGGAGCGCGGGGCTACACCTTC.